This entry lists 20 T cell receptor beta chains sequenced from one sample in a study of blood T cell repertoires in COVID-19. TCRdb's copy holds only in-frame clones and misses some; the assay was immunoSEQ multiplex PCR. The sample carries some 200,000 clones, 80% to 85% recorded once. The sequenced material came from peripheral blood. The receptors derive from a woman between 25 and 40 years old who had recovered from COVID-19.

This chain joins TRBV14 and TRBJ2-1; D is unclear. This CDR3 spans 17 amino acids. Germline V gene sequence: CDR1 SGHDN, CDR2 FVKESK. V shed 0 bases and J shed 1 base, with 13 bases lying between them. CDR3 sequence: CASSQESLPRSYNEQFF. The CDR3 nucleotides are TGTGCCAGCAGCCAAGAGAGCCTGCCTCGTTCCTACAATGAGCAGTTCTTC.

The V call is TRBV18, the J call TRBJ1-6, with D unclear. Germline V gene lookup returns CDR1 KGHSH and CDR2 LQKENI. The CDR3 is made up of 13 amino acids. V was pared by 8 bases and J by 4 bases, with 9 bases between. In DNA form, the CDR3 reads TGTGCCAGCAGACGGGAGTATAATTCACCCCTCCACTTT. It is translated as CASRREYNSPLHF.

This clone appeared once. V gene TRBV19 combines with J gene TRBJ1-3; a weak D match, TRBD1 (5 bases). The CDR3 runs 16 residues. The germline V and J ends were trimmed by 6 bases and 4 bases, with 19 bases remaining between them. Germline V lookup: CDR1 LNHDA, CDR2 SQIVND (reference sequence). The chain's CDR3 is CASSLPGTAGGNTIYF. The CDR3 nucleotides are TGTGCCAGTAGCCTACCAGGGACGGCGGGAGGAAACACCATATATTTT.

The rearrangement links TRBV10-1 to TRBJ2-7; possibly TRBD1 for D (5 bases). The CDR3 runs 14 residues. V was clipped by 3 bases and J by 2 bases, with 11 bases between them. Germline V gene lookup returns CDR1 WNHNN and CDR2 SYGVQD (reference sequence). The DNA for the CDR3 is TGCGCCAGCAGTGAAGGCAGGGCGGCCTACGAGCAGTACTTC. It is translated as CASSEGRAAYEQYF.

The chain recombines TRBV19 with TRBJ2-7, with D uncertain. The V end was cut by 3 bases, the J end by 5 bases, with 8 bases between. Germline CDR1 LNHDA, CDR2 SQIVND (reference sequence). This CDR3 is built from 12 residues. The CDR3 DNA reads as TGTGCCAGTAGTATCAGCAGGAACGAGCAGTACTTC. Translation: CASSISRNEQYF.

The chain combines TRBV18 with TRBJ2-4; TRBD2 matches at 13 bases. Losses at the gene ends were 0 bases for V and 3 bases for J; bases not matched to a gene: 8. In germline, CDR1 is KGHSH, CDR2 LQKENI. This CDR3 contains 19 residues. The CDR3 spells CASSPPGTSGKGDKNIQYF. The CDR3 DNA reads as TGTGCCAGCTCACCACCAGGGACTAGCGGGAAGGGAGACAAAAACATTCAGTACTTC. The full variable domain, in which reference TRBV18 and TRBJ2-4 provide the parts outside the CDR3, is NAGVMQNPRHLVRRRGQEARLRCSPMKGHSHVYWYRQLPEEGLKFMVYLQKENIIDESGMPKERFSAEFPKEGPSILRIQQVVRGDSAAYFCASSPPGTSGKGDKNIQYFGAGTRLSVL.

V is TRBV5-1 and J is TRBJ1-2, with 10 nucleotides matching TRBD1. Trimming cost V 0 bases and J 6 bases; bases outside gene matches: 11. This CDR3 has 17 amino acids. Germline-derived CDR1 and CDR2 are SGHRS and YFSETQ. The CDR3 loop reads CASSLAGQGYQRHGYTF. DNA of the CDR3: TGCGCCAGCAGCTTGGCGGGACAGGGGTACCAACGTCATGGCTACACCTTC.

The chain couples TRBV6-5 to TRBJ2-5, with 7 bases identical to TRBD2. The junction had 12 bases not matched to a gene; V was cut back by 10 bases and J by 4 bases. Germline values: CDR1 MNHEY, CDR2 SVGAGI. This CDR3 is 14 amino acids long. CDR3 region: CATLTPGGGETQYF. As DNA, the CDR3 is TGTGCCACCCTGACGCCTGGGGGGGGAGAGACCCAGTACTTC.

This clone was observed a few times. The V call is TRBV28, the J call TRBJ1-3; weak D call: TRBD1 (6 bases). Deletions cut 6 bases from V and 0 bases from J, with 9 bases between. The CDR3 length is 14 residues. In germline, CDR1 is MDHEN, CDR2 SYDVKM. CDR3: CASRTGFSGNTIYF. Here the CDR3 DNA reads TGTGCCAGCAGGACAGGTTTCTCTGGAAACACCATATATTTT. Full variable domain (missing parts from reference TRBV28 and TRBJ1-3): DVKVTQSSRYLVKRTGEKVFLECVQDMDHENMFWYRQDPGLGLRLIYFSYDVKMKEKGDIPEGYSVSREKKERFSLILESASTNQTSMYLCASRTGFSGNTIYFGEGSWLTVV.

The chain has TRBV7-3 and TRBJ2-2; D call uncertain. This CDR3 is 13 amino acids long. Germline CDR1 SGHTA, CDR2 FQGTGA. V lost 2 bases to trimming and J lost 6 bases, with 7 bases between them. This chain's CDR3 is CASSLWAAGELFF. CDR3 nucleotides: TGTGCCAGCAGCTTATGGGCAGCCGGGGAGCTGTTTTTT.

The genes are TRBV4-2 and TRBJ1-2; D gene uncertain. The CDR3 contains 13 residues. Germline assignment: CDR1 LGHNA and CDR2 YNFKEQ. The V and J ends lost 5 bases and 6 bases respectively, with 13 bases between them. DNA for the CDR3: TGTGCCAGCAGCTTACAGTATTTGAATGGCTACACCTTC. This codes for CASSLQYLNGYTF.

This chain links TRBV24-1 with TRBJ2-3; no reliable D call. The V end lost 4 bases, the J end lost 4 bases, and 11 bases lay between the germline ends. CDR1 is KGHDR and CDR2 is SFDVKD in the germline V gene. The CDR3 spans 14 residues. CDR3 protein: CATSEEDFADTQYF. The CDR3, as DNA: TGTGCCACCAGTGAAGAGGATTTTGCAGATACGCAGTATTTT.

This clone was found once. The gene calls are TRBV3-1 (or the pseudogene TRBV3-2) and TRBJ1-6; tentative D call: TRBD1 (6 bases). Per germline, CDR1 LGHDT and CDR2 YNNKEL (reference sequence). There are 17 residues in the CDR3. Trimming pared 3 bases from V and 0 bases from J, leaving 12 bases between. The CDR3 reads CASSHGQPSSYNSPLHF. The CDR3 DNA reads as TGTGCCAGCAGCCACGGACAGCCGAGCTCCTATAATTCACCCCTCCACTTT.

V is TRBV4-2 and J is TRBJ2-3, with 12 bases identical to TRBD2. The length of the CDR3 is 16 residues. J gave up 3 bases and V 0 bases, and 1 base lay outside the gene matches. Germline CDR1 and CDR2: LGHNA and YNFKEQ. The CDR3 coding sequence is TGTGCCAGCAGCCAAGACCTAGCGGGAGGGACAGATACGCAGTATTTT. Translation gives CASSQDLAGGTDTQYF.

V usage is TRBV19 and J usage is TRBJ1-2; no clear D gene. With 5 bases removed from V and 8 bases from J, the gap between germline ends came to 15 bases. CDR1 and CDR2 (germline): LNHDA, SQIVND (reference sequence). This CDR3 is built from 13 residues. The CDR3 nucleotides read TGTGCCAGTAGTCCCTCCAGCCCGGGAGGCTACACCTTC. Its protein is CASSPSSPGGYTF.

The chain couples TRBV28 to TRBJ1-2, with TRBD1 identical over 10 bases. The CDR3 length is 14 residues. The ends lost 9 bases at V and 3 bases at J; junction bases unmatched: 7. CDR1 MDHEN and CDR2 SYDVKM come from the germline V gene. The CDR3 loop reads CASVRDRGHYGYTF. The CDR3 region has the DNA TGTGCCAGTGTCCGGGACAGGGGCCACTATGGCTACACCTTC.

This clone was observed a single time. This chain links TRBV18 with TRBJ1-1; D unresolved. The CDR3 totals 12 residues. V lost 3 bases, J lost 8 bases, and 10 bases lay in between. The V gene's germline CDR1 is KGHSH and CDR2 LQKENI. The CDR3 bases are TGTGCCAGCTCACCTCGAAACAGCGAAGCTTTCTTT. Residues: CASSPRNSEAFF. The complete variable domain, with remaining parts taken from reference TRBV18 and TRBJ1-1, reads NAGVMQNPRHLVRRRGQEARLRCSPMKGHSHVYWYRQLPEEGLKFMVYLQKENIIDESGMPKERFSAEFPKEGPSILRIQQVVRGDSAAYFCASSPRNSEAFFGQGTRLTVV.

The chain combines TRBV28 with TRBJ2-7, with TRBD2 matching over 11 bases. V lost 3 bases and J lost 0; bases outside the gene matches: 10. Per the germline V gene, CDR1 is MDHEN and CDR2 is SYDVKM. This CDR3 is built from 18 residues. The CDR3 DNA reads TGTGCCAGCAGTTTCTTGACTAGCGGGACCCTACTCTCCTACGAGCAGTACTTC. Its translation: CASSFLTSGTLLSYEQYF. Based on the CDR3 plus reference TRBV28 and TRBJ2-7, the full variable domain is DVKVTQSSRYLVKRTGEKVFLECVQDMDHENMFWYRQDPGLGLRLIYFSYDVKMKEKGDIPEGYSVSREKKERFSLILESASTNQTSMYLCASSFLTSGTLLSYEQYFGPGTRLTVT.

This clone was seen many times. The genes are TRBV19 and TRBJ2-1; 15 nucleotides match TRBD2. The V segment lost 6 bases and the J segment 7 bases; nucleotides outside the gene matches: 1. From germline, CDR1 is LNHDA and CDR2 SQIVND (reference sequence). CDR3 length equals 14 residues. Written as DNA, the CDR3 is TGTGCCAGTAGGGGACTAGCGGGAGGTAATGAGCAGTTCTTC. Encoded protein: CASRGLAGGNEQFF.

This chain joins TRBV5-1 and TRBJ1-3; D gene ambiguous. The CDR3 is made up of 14 amino acids. Germline lookup yields CDR1 SGHRS and CDR2 YFSETQ. Trimming left V 7 bases short and J 2 bases short, with 13 bases between. This CDR3 is CASDPSGTGNTIYF. The CDR3 DNA follows: TGCGCCAGCGACCCTTCGGGTACTGGAAACACCATATATTTT. Full variable domain (rest looked up from reference TRBV5-1 and TRBJ1-3): KAGVTQTPRYLIKTRGQQVTLSCSPISGHRSVSWYQQTPGQGLQFLFEYFSETQRNKGNFPGRFSGRQFSNSRSEMNVSTLELGDSALYLCASDPSGTGNTIYFGEGSWLTVV.